Given below is one TCR beta chain in context. This CDR3 contains 14 residues. The germline CDR1 and CDR2 sequences are SQVTM and ANQGSEA. V lost 7 bases and J lost 0; bases outside the gene matches: 6. This record comes from a study of shared clonotypes between healthy human individuals. Sequenced by immunoSEQ multiplex PCR; TCRdb stores in-frame clones only, minus some. The sample contains about 490,000 clones, 65% to 80% of which appear only once. In unsorted samples, genomic DNA was obtained using 80 million to 90 million PBMCs. The rearrangement joins TRBV29-1 to TRBJ2-3; 8 bases map to TRBD1. The sequencing input was PBMCs. The receptor's source is a woman between 40 and 55 years old in good health. Some clones in this sample may be carry-over from other donors' samples. The CDR3 nucleotides read TGCAGCGCTGACAGGGGACCCAGCACAGATACGCAGTATTTT. As protein: CSADRGPSTDTQYF.